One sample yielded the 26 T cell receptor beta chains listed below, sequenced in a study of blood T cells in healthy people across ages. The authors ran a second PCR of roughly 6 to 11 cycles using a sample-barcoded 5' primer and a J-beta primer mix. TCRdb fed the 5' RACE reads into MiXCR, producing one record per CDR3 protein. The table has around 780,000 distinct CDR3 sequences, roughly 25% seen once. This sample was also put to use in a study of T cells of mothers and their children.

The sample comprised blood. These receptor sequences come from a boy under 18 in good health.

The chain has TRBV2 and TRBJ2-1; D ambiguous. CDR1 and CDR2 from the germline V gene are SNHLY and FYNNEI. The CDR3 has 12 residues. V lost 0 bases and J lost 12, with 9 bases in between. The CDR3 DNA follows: TGTGCCAGCAGTGAAGCCGTGGGTTGGCAGTTCTTC. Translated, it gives CASSEAVGWQFF.

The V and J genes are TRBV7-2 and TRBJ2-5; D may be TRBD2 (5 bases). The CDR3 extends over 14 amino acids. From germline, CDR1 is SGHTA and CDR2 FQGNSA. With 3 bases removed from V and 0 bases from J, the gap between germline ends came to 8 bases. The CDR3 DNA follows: TGTGCCAGCAGCTTCTACGGGAACCAAGAGACCCAGTACTTC. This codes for CASSFYGNQETQYF.

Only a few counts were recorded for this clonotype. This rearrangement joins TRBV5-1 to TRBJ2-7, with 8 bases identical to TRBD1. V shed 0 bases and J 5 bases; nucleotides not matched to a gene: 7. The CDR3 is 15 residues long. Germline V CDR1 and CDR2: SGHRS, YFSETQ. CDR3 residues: CASSLVDRVRHEQYF. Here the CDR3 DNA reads TGCGCCAGCAGCTTGGTGGACAGGGTGAGGCACGAGCAGTACTTC.

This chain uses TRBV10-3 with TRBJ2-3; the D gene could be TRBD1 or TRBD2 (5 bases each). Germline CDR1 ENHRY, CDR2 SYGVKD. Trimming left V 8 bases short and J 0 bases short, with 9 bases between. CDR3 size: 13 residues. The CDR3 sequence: CAILGESTDTQYF. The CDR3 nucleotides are TGTGCCATCTTGGGGGAAAGCACAGATACGCAGTATTTT.

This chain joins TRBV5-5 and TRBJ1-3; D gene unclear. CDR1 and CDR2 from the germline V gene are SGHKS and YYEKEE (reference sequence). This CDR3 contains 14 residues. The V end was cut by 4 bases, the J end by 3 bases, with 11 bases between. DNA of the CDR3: TGTGCCAGCAGCCCTCGGTCGGGTGGAAACACCATATATTTT. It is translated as CASSPRSGGNTIYF.

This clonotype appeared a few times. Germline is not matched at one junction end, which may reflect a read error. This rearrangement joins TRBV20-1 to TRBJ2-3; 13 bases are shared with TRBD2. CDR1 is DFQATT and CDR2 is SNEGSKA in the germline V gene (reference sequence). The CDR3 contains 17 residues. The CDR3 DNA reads TGCAGTGCTGGGGGGGGACTAGCGGGGTTTATGCCAGATATGCAGTATTTT. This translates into CSAGGGLAGFMPDMQYF.

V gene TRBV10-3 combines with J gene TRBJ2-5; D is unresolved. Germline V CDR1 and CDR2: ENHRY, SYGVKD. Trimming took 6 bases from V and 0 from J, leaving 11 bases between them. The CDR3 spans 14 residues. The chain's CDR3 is CAIRDPSYQETQYF. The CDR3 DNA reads TGTGCCATCAGGGATCCTTCGTACCAAGAGACCCAGTACTTC.

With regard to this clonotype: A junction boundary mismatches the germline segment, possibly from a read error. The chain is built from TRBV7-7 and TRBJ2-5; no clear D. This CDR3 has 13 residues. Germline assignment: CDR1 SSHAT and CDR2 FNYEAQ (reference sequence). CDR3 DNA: TGTGCTAGCAGCTTCTCGGATACAGAGACCCAGTACTTC. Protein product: CASSFSDTETQYF.

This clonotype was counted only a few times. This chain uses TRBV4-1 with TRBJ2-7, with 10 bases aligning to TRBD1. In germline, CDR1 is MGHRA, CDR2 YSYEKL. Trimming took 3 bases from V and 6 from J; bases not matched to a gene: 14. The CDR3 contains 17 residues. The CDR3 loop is CASSHPPSRDRGSEQYF. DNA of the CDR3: TGCGCCAGCAGCCATCCACCGAGCCGGGACAGGGGATCCGAGCAGTACTTC.

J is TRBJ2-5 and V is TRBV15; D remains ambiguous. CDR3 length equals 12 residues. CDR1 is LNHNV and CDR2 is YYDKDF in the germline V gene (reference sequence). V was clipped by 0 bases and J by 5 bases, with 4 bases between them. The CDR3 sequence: CATSRDWETQYF. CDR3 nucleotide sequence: TGTGCCACCAGCAGAGATTGGGAGACCCAGTACTTC. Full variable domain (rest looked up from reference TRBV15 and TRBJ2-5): DAMVIQNPRYQVTQFGKPVTLSCSQTLNHNVMYWYQQKSSQAPKLLFHYYDKDFNNEADTPDNFQSRRPNTSFCFLDIRSPGLGDTAMYLCATSRDWETQYFGPGTRLLVL.

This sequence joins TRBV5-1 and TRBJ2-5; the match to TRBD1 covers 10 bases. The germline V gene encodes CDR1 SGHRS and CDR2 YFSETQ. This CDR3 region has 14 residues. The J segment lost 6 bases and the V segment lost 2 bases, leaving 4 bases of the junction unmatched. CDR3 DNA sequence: TGCGCCAGCAGCTTTGGGGACAGGGGCCAGACCCAGTACTTC. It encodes CASSFGDRGQTQYF.

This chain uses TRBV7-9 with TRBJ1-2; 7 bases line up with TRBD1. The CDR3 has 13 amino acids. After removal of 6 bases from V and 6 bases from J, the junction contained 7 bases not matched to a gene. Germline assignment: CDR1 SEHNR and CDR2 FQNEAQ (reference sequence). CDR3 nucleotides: TGTGCCAGCAGATCACAGGGGCGAAATGGCTACACCTTC. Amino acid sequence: CASRSQGRNGYTF.

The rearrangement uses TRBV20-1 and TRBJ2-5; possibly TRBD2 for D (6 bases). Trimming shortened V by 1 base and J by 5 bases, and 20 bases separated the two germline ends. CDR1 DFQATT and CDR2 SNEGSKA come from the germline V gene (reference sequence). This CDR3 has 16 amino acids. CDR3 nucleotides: TGCAGTGCTAGAGTGGGAAGTACGGGCGGGGAGGAGACCCAGTACTTC. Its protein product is CSARVGSTGGEETQYF.

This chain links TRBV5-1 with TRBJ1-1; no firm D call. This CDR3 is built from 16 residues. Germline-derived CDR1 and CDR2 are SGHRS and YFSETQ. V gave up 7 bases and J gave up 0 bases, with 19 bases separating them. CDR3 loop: CASSAQDPTMNTEAFF. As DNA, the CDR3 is TGCGCCAGCTCCGCTCAGGATCCGACCATGAACACTGAAGCTTTCTTT.

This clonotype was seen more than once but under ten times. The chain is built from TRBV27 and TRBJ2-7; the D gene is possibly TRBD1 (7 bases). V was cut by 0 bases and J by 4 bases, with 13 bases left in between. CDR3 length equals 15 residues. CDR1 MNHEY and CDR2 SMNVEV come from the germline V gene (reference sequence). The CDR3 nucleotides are TGTGCCAGCAGTTTATCGCGGGACAGACGATACGAGCAGTACTTC. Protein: CASSLSRDRRYEQYF.

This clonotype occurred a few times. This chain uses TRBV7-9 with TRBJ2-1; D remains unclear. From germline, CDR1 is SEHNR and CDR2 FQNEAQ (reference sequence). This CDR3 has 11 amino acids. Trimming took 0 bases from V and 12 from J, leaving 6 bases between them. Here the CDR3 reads CASSLAPGQFF. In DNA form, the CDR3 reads TGTGCCAGCAGCTTAGCGCCAGGGCAGTTCTTC.

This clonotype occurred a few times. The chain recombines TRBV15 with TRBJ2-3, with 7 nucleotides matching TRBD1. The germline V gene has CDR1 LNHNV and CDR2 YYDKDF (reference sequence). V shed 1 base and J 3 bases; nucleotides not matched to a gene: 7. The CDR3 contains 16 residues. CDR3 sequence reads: CATSRGPGGRTDTQYF. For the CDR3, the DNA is TGTGCCACCAGCAGAGGTCCAGGGGGTCGGACAGATACGCAGTATTTT.

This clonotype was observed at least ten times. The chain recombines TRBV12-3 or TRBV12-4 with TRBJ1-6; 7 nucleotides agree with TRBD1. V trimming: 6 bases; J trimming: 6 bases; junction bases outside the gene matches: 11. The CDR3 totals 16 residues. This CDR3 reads CASRPWPGQPNSPLHF. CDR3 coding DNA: TGTGCCAGCAGACCGTGGCCGGGACAGCCTAATTCACCCCTCCACTTT.

DNA for the CDR3: TGTGCCATCAGCGGGGGACCAAACAATCAGCCCCAGCATTTT. Its protein is CAISGGPNNQPQHF. The J gene is TRBJ1-5, the V gene TRBV10-3, with D maybe TRBD1 (5 bases). Trimming shortened V by 6 bases and J by 3 bases, and 12 bases separated the two germline ends. The V gene's germline CDR1 is ENHRY and CDR2 SYGVKD. The CDR3 covers 14 residues.

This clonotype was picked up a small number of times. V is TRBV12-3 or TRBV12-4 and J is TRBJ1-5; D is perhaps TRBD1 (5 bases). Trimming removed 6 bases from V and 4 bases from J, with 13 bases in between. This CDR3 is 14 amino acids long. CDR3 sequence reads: CASSKMGGNQPQHF. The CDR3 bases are TGTGCCAGCAGCAAGATGGGGGGGAATCAGCCCCAGCATTTT.

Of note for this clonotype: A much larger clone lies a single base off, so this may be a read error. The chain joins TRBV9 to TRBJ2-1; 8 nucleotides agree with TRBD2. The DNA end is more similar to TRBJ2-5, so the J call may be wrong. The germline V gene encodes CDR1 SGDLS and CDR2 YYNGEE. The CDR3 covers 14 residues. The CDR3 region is CASSVGRRGGAQYF. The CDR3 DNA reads TGTGCCAGCAGCGTAGGAAGACGGGGGGGGGCCCAGTACTTC.

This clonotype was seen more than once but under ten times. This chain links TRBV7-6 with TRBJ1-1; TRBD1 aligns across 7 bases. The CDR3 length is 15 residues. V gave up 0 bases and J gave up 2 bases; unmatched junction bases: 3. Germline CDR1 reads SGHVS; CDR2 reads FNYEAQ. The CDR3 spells CASSLANRGNTEAFF. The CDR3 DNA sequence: TGTGCCAGCAGCTTAGCGAACAGGGGTAACACTGAAGCTTTCTTT.

The CDR3: CSVLTGELFF. For the CDR3, the DNA is TGCAGCGTTCTTACCGGGGAGCTGTTTTTT. The genes are TRBV29-1 and TRBJ2-2; D is unresolved. The V end was cut by 5 bases, the J end by 5 bases, with 3 bases between. Germline CDR1 SQVTM, CDR2 ANQGSEA. This CDR3 has 10 amino acids.

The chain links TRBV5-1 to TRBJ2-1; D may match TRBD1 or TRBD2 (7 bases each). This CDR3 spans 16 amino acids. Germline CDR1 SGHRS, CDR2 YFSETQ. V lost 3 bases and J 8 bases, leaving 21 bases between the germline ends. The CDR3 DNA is TGCGCCAGCAGCTCCCAGGGGGGGGGCGTCCATTATGAGCAGTTCTTC. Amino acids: CASSSQGGGVHYEQFF.

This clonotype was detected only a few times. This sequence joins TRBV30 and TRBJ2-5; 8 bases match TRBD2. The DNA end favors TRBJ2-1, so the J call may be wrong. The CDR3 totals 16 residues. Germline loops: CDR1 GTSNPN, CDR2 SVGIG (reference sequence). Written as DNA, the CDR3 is TGTGCCTGGAGTGTACGGTCCGGGGGGGCTTACAATGAGCAGTTCTTC. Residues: CAWSVRSGGAYNEQFF.

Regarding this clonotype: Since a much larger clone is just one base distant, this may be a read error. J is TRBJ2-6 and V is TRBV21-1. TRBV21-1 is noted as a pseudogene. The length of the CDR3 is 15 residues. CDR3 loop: CASSKGGSGANVLTF. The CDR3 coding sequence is TGTGCCAGCAGCAAAGGCGGCTCTGGGGCCAACGTCCTGACTTTC.